This paragraph reports one T cell receptor (beta chain). Generated by immunoSEQ multiplex PCR, the TCRdb table keeps only in-frame clones and is missing some. The sample contains around 17,000 clones, around 80% of which appear only once. This CDR3 comprises 13 residues. V was cut by 10 bases and J by 1 base, with 13 bases left in between. Germline V gene lookup returns CDR1 LNHDA and CDR2 SQIVND (reference sequence). The data derive from a study of OX40 agonist ivuxolimab in advanced cancers. About the study: Patients with hepatocellular carcinoma, melanoma, renal cell or head and neck cancer made up the dose-escalation patients.

This receptor was identified in an adult with an advanced solid tumor such as melanoma, head and neck, liver or kidney cancer. The rearrangement uses TRBV19 and TRBJ2-5; perhaps TRBD1 as D (6 bases). The sample here was CD4+ or CD8+ T cells sorted from blood, taken in a trial of the OX40 agonist ivuxolimab. The CDR3 DNA reads TGTGCCACCTCGGACAGACTCCAAGAGACCCAGTACTTC. This sequence encodes CATSDRLQETQYF.